The 29 T cell receptor beta chains in this list originate from one sample, sequenced in a study of T cells of healthy individuals (dated by TCRdb to the late 2010s). Preparation of the library involved 5' RACE. These reads were obtained on an Illumina MiSeq. TCRdb cleaned the public reads at Q25 with fastp, built clones with MiXCR and kept in-frame beta chains. Rows are combined by CDR3 protein, so each entry shows the most common genes and DNA. This sample lists some 82,000 distinct CDR3 sequences; about 4.8% were detected once. 7.5% to 8% of the sample goes to the ten largest clones. These receptors were collected from a female donor in good health.

This clonotype was seen at least ten times. The V gene is TRBV29-1, the J gene TRBJ2-7; D gene uncertain. Germline V gene data show CDR1 as SQVTM and CDR2 as ANQGSEA. CDR3 length: 13 amino acids. Trimming stripped 4 bases from V and 1 base from J, with 11 bases between. CDR3 coding DNA: TGCAGCGTTGTTCTTAATTTATCCTACGAGCAGTACTTC. The encoded protein is CSVVLNLSYEQYF.

V and J are TRBV7-3 and TRBJ2-2; possibly TRBD2 for D (6 bases). The CDR3 consists of 14 residues. V gave up 5 bases and J gave up 6 bases, with 13 bases separating them. CDR1 and CDR2 (germline): SGHTA, FQGTGA. The DNA of the CDR3 is TGTGCCAGCAGCCCACGACTAGACGCCGGGGAGCTGTTTTTT. Its translation: CASSPRLDAGELFF.

This clonotype has at least ten counts. V usage is TRBV6-5 and J usage is TRBJ1-1; D gene uncertain. Trimming removed 8 bases at V and 4 bases at J, with 11 bases between. This CDR3 comprises 12 residues. Per the germline V gene, CDR1 is MNHEY and CDR2 is SVGAGI. The CDR3 nucleotides are TGTGCCAGCGGGCCGAGGACCACTGAAGCTTTCTTT. It translates to CASGPRTTEAFF.

The DNA of the CDR3 is TGCGCCAGCAGCCCCGGTCGGGGGGGAGATTACAATGAGCAGTTCTTC. Amino acid sequence: CASSPGRGGDYNEQFF. The chain couples TRBV5-1 to TRBJ2-1; 8 bases line up with TRBD2. J lost 4 bases, V lost 4 bases, and 10 bases had no gene match. Germline CDR1 SGHRS, CDR2 YFSETQ. CDR3 size: 16 residues. The whole variable domain, filled in from reference TRBV5-1 and TRBJ2-1, reads KAGVTQTPRYLIKTRGQQVTLSCSPISGHRSVSWYQQTPGQGLQFLFEYFSETQRNKGNFPGRFSGRQFSNSRSEMNVSTLELGDSALYLCASSPGRGGDYNEQFFGPGTRLTVL.

Many counts were recorded for this clonotype. The V call is TRBV15, the J call TRBJ2-7; 8 nucleotides agree with TRBD2. Germline loops: CDR1 LNHNV, CDR2 YYDKDF (reference sequence). The CDR3 length is 17 residues. V lost 0 bases, J lost 3 bases, and 10 bases stayed unmatched. CDR3 sequence: CATSRERLTSGFYEQYF. The CDR3 DNA sequence: TGTGCCACCAGCAGAGAGAGGCTAACTAGCGGTTTCTACGAGCAGTACTTC.

Many counts were recorded for this clonotype. This chain uses TRBV4-3 with TRBJ2-1; 11 bases map to TRBD2. The germline V gene encodes CDR1 LGHNA and CDR2 YSLEER. The V gene end was trimmed by 0 bases and the J gene end by 4 bases; junction bases not matched to a gene: 5. This CDR3 contains 17 residues. The DNA of the CDR3 is TGCGCCAGCAGCCAAGAGATAGCGGGAGGGCCGTACAATGAGCAGTTCTTC. Translated: CASSQEIAGGPYNEQFF.

The table lists this clonotype with many counts. CDR3 nucleotides: TGTGCCAGCAGAGGACCCGGAAATGAGCAGTTCTTC. As protein: CASRGPGNEQFF. V gene TRBV7-3 combines with J gene TRBJ2-1; D unresolved. CDR1 SGHTA and CDR2 FQGTGA come from the germline V gene. The CDR3 loop spans 12 amino acids. V was shortened by 6 bases and J by 7 bases, with 10 bases between the two germline ends.

At least ten counts were recorded for this clonotype. The chain uses TRBV28 and TRBJ2-5; 8 bases map to TRBD2. This CDR3 is built from 15 residues. From germline, CDR1 is MDHEN and CDR2 SYDVKM. The junction had 3 bases not matched to a gene; V was cut back by 1 base and J by 2 bases. CDR3 in DNA: TGTGCCAGCAGTTTATTAACGGGAGGGCAAGAGACCCAGTACTTC. This translates into CASSLLTGGQETQYF.

At least ten counts were recorded for this clonotype. V and J are TRBV6-5 and TRBJ2-1, with TRBD2 identical over 7 bases. V shed 2 bases, J shed 3 bases, and the junction held 4 bases outside the gene matches. CDR1 and CDR2 from the germline V gene are MNHEY and SVGAGI. This CDR3 has 15 amino acids. CDR3 in DNA: TGTGCCAGCAGTTACGCGCGGGAGCTCTACAATGAGCAGTTCTTC. Protein: CASSYARELYNEQFF.

This clonotype has at least ten counts. The gene calls are TRBV21-1 and TRBJ2-7; the D call TRBD1 from the table was never checked on the DNA. TRBV21-1 is deemed a pseudogene. The CDR3 is 17 residues long. CDR3 coding DNA: TGTGCCAGCAGCAAAATCTCAGTGGACAGCGACAACTACGAGCAGTACTTC. It codes for CASSKISVDSDNYEQYF.

In its sample, this clonotype was seen many times. The chain is built from TRBV20-1 and TRBJ2-5, with TRBD2 matching over 7 bases. The length of the CDR3 is 16 residues. Germline-derived CDR1 and CDR2 are DFQATT and SNEGSKA (reference sequence). Trimming took 0 bases from V and 2 from J; bases not matched to a gene: 9. The CDR3 DNA is TGCAGTGCTAGAGATGAGAAGCGGGAACCTCAAGAGACCCAGTACTTC. As protein: CSARDEKREPQETQYF.

At least ten counts were recorded for this clonotype. V gene TRBV7-2 combines with J gene TRBJ2-2; D gene uncertain. There are 14 residues in the CDR3. Germline values: CDR1 SGHTA, CDR2 FQGNSA. Deletions cut 6 bases from V and 0 bases from J, with 8 bases between. In nucleotides, the CDR3 is TGTGCCAGCAGTTCCCCTCCGAACACCGGGGAGCTGTTTTTT. This translates into CASSSPPNTGELFF.

This clonotype was seen many times. V usage is TRBV28 and J usage is TRBJ1-3; D uncertain. With 5 bases removed from V and 2 bases from J, the gap between germline ends came to 7 bases. Per the germline V gene, CDR1 is MDHEN and CDR2 is SYDVKM. This CDR3 is built from 13 residues. CDR3 nucleotide sequence: TGTGCCAGCAGTCTACAGACTGGAAACACCATATATTTT. Residues: CASSLQTGNTIYF.

In its sample, this clonotype was seen many times. The chain employs TRBV20-1 and TRBJ2-4; D remains ambiguous. The CDR3 is 13 residues long. The V gene's germline CDR1 is DFQATT and CDR2 SNEGSKA (reference sequence). V gave up 2 bases and J gave up 6 bases, with 11 bases separating them. Here the CDR3 DNA reads TGCAGTGCTAGACGGCCAGATCTAAACATTCAGTACTTC. Residues: CSARRPDLNIQYF.

The chain is built from TRBV28 and TRBJ1-2; possible D gene TRBD1, 6 bases. The CDR3 contains 13 residues. The germline gives CDR1 MDHEN, CDR2 SYDVKM. V was cut by 6 bases and J by 4 bases, with 12 bases left in between. The CDR3 region has the DNA TGTGCCAGCAGCATGGACAGATCCTATGGCTACACCTTC. It yields the protein CASSMDRSYGYTF.

This chain links TRBV12-5 with TRBJ1-1; maybe TRBD1 (6 bases). CDR3 length: 12 amino acids. Germline V gene lookup returns CDR1 LGHNT and CDR2 FRNRAP. V lost 6 bases, J lost 8 bases, and 13 bases lay in between. CDR3 region: CASGQDSGEAFF. CDR3 DNA sequence: TGTGCTAGTGGCCAGGACAGTGGGGAAGCTTTCTTT.

In this sample, this clonotype turned up many times. The chain is built from TRBV14 and TRBJ1-1; D remains ambiguous. The V end lost 4 bases, the J end lost 7 bases, and 7 bases lay between the germline ends. CDR3 size: 11 residues. Germline CDR1 is SGHDN and CDR2 is FVKESK. CDR3 DNA sequence: TGTGCCAGCAGCCTCCTGGGTGAAGCTTTCTTT. Amino acid sequence: CASSLLGEAFF.

This clonotype appeared many times. The J gene is TRBJ1-1, the V gene TRBV20-1; D unclear. The germline V and J ends were trimmed by 3 bases and 0 bases, with 14 bases remaining between them. CDR1 DFQATT and CDR2 SNEGSKA come from the germline V gene (reference sequence). The length of the CDR3 is 15 residues. CDR3 nucleotides: TGCAGTGCTAGGAGGACCGCCTTCATGAACACTGAAGCTTTCTTT. This encodes CSARRTAFMNTEAFF.

The chain is built from TRBV19 and TRBJ1-2; TRBD1 matches at 9 bases. Germline CDR1 LNHDA, CDR2 SQIVND (reference sequence). The CDR3 extends over 16 amino acids. V trimming: 5 bases; J trimming: 4 bases; junction bases outside the gene matches: 11. CDR3 loop: CASSSQTGGAGYGYTF. The CDR3 DNA reads TGTGCCAGTAGTTCGCAAACAGGGGGCGCCGGCTATGGCTACACCTTC.

This clonotype was found many times. This chain links TRBV7-9 with TRBJ2-1; perhaps TRBD1 as D (6 bases). The CDR3 is 13 amino acids. V was cut by 0 bases and J by 10 bases, with 10 bases left in between. Per the germline V gene, CDR1 is SEHNR and CDR2 is FQNEAQ (reference sequence). As DNA, the CDR3 is TGTGCCAGCAGCTTAGCGCTGGGGGCGGAGCAGTTCTTC. This gives the protein CASSLALGAEQFF.

Many counts were recorded for this clonotype. The V gene is TRBV19, the J gene TRBJ2-7, with D possibly being TRBD1 (6 bases). V was shortened by 4 bases and J by 2 bases, with 12 bases between the two germline ends. Germline-derived CDR1 and CDR2 are LNHDA and SQIVND (reference sequence). The CDR3 extends over 14 amino acids. The CDR3 sequence: CASSRDTLPYEQYF. The CDR3 DNA reads TGTGCCAGTAGTAGGGACACCTTACCCTACGAGCAGTACTTC.

The sample holds many counts of this clonotype. The V and J genes are TRBV4-1 and TRBJ2-2; possibly TRBD1 for D (7 bases). CDR1 is MGHRA, CDR2 YSYEKL, per germline. V was pared by 1 base and J by 7 bases, with 13 bases between. The CDR3 has 15 residues. Here the CDR3 DNA reads TGCGCCAGCAGCCAAGGGGCAGGGGGAGGCGGGGAGCTGTTTTTT. This sequence encodes CASSQGAGGGGELFF.

This clonotype was seen ten or more times. In DNA form, the CDR3 reads TGTGCCAGCAGTTACTCAAGACCAGGGAGCGAGCAGTACTTC. Protein sequence: CASSYSRPGSEQYF. The chain joins TRBV6-5 to TRBJ2-7, with D perhaps TRBD1 or TRBD2 (5 bases each). There are 14 residues in the CDR3. CDR1 and CDR2 from the germline V gene are MNHEY and SVGAGI. Trimming pared 0 bases from V and 6 bases from J, leaving 12 bases between.

This clonotype was seen many times. The V gene is TRBV4-3, the J gene TRBJ1-2; unclear D gene. The CDR3 loop spans 17 amino acids. The ends were cut back, 0 bases at V and 7 bases at J, with 21 bases in the middle. CDR1 is LGHNA and CDR2 is YSLEER in the germline V gene. Here the CDR3 DNA reads TGCGCCAGCAGCCAAGATGTCGCGGCTCGGGGTATTGGTGGCTACACCTTC. Translation gives CASSQDVAARGIGGYTF.

The table lists this clonotype with a few counts. In DNA, the CDR3 is TGTGCCAGCAGCCGCCAGGGACTAGCGGGAGGGCGGGACACCGGGGAGCTGTTTTTT. As protein: CASSRQGLAGGRDTGELFF. The V call is TRBV7-2, the J call TRBJ2-2, with 16 bases fitting TRBD2. CDR1 SGHTA and CDR2 FQGNSA come from the germline V gene. The CDR3 covers 19 residues. Germline trimming cut 5 bases from V and 3 bases from J; bases unmatched to any gene: 9. The variable domain in full, with the rest retrieved from reference TRBV7-2 and TRBJ2-2, is GAGVSQSPSNKVTEKGKDVELRCDPISGHTALYWYRQSLGQGLEFLIYFQGNSAPDKSGLPSDRFSAERTGGSVSTLTIQRTQQEDSAVYLCASSRQGLAGGRDTGELFFGEGSRLTVL.

The rearrangement uses TRBV9 and TRBJ2-1; TRBD2 agrees at 9 bases. Germline V gives CDR1 SGDLS, CDR2 YYNGEE. This CDR3 has 16 amino acids. V shed 0 bases, J shed 6 bases, and the junction held 7 bases outside the gene matches. This CDR3 reads CASSVAQGGGVNEQFF. The CDR3 DNA reads as TGTGCCAGCAGCGTAGCTCAGGGCGGGGGGGTCAATGAGCAGTTCTTC.

There are many counts of this clonotype. The chain combines TRBV28 with TRBJ2-1; D is perhaps TRBD1 or TRBD2 (5 bases each). V gave up 6 bases and J gave up 3 bases, with 12 bases separating them. From germline, CDR1 is MDHEN and CDR2 SYDVKM. This CDR3 contains 14 residues. The CDR3 region is CASSLGEFYNEQFF. The CDR3 bases are TGTGCCAGCAGCTTAGGGGAGTTCTACAATGAGCAGTTCTTC.

The rearrangement joins TRBV5-1 to TRBJ2-5; D gene unclear. The germline V and J ends were trimmed by 0 bases and 1 base, with 10 bases remaining between them. The CDR3 is made up of 15 amino acids. CDR1 and CDR2 from the germline V gene are SGHRS and YFSETQ. In DNA, the CDR3 is TGCGCCAGCAGCTTGGCCGGAAGGATCCAAGAGACCCAGTACTTC. It specifies CASSLAGRIQETQYF.

At least ten counts were recorded for this clonotype. This chain links TRBV2 with TRBJ2-7; 7 nucleotides line up with TRBD1. CDR3 length equals 14 residues. The germline V gene has CDR1 SNHLY and CDR2 FYNNEI. Germline trimming cut 3 bases from V and 4 bases from J; bases unmatched to any gene: 6. The CDR3 nucleotides read TGTGCCAGCAGTGACAGGACAGGAACTTACGAGCAGTACTTC. Its protein product is CASSDRTGTYEQYF.